The entry below gives a single T cell receptor (beta chain) sequence along with its context. The data were produced by immunoSEQ multiplex PCR, yet TCRdb's version contains in-frame clones alone and is incomplete. The top ten clones hold roughly a tenth of a sample with approximately 330,000 clones, around 90% of them seen once. V dropped 4 bases and J dropped 3 bases, with 20 bases sitting between them. This CDR3 is 16 amino acids long. CDR1 and CDR2 (germline): SGHRS, YFSETQ. These data originate in a study of blood T cell repertoires in COVID-19. Study in general: Acute-phase and convalescent COVID-19 samples originated in the United States, Italy and Spain. PBMCs, B-cell-depleted T cells, or T cells were the source of the cDNA or gDNA that made up the material.

The chain has TRBV5-1 and TRBJ2-7; D may be TRBD2 (6 bases). The clonotype comes from a man aged 25 to 45 with COVID-19, enrolled during active disease. The specimen sequenced was peripheral blood. CDR3 in amino acids: CASSPRAGTENYEQYF. The CDR3, as DNA: TGCGCCAGCAGCCCAAGGGCCGGGACTGAGAACTACGAGCAGTACTTC.